Sequencing of this T cell receptor (beta chain) was carried out in a study of neoadjuvant anti-PD-1 for oral cavity cancer. PBMC libraries mostly used approximately 500 ng of input genomic DNA, with six replicates per sample. This table comes from immunoSEQ multiplex PCR, and its TCRdb copy is limited to in-frame clones, with some not included. In the table there are tens of thousands of clones, 79% of which are singletons. CDR3 size: 15 residues. V lost 4 bases and J lost 2; bases outside the gene matches: 3. CDR1 and CDR2 from the germline V gene are MGHDK and SYGVNS. This chain connects TRBV25-1 to TRBJ2-1, with TRBD1 matching over 9 bases. Sample: PBMCs, taken before nivolumab (anti-PD-1) treatment. This receptor was identified in a person between 40 and 85 years old with oral cavity squamous cell carcinoma. The CDR3 DNA follows: TGTGCCAGCAGTGTCCGGGACAGGGCCTACAATGAGCAGTTCTTC. It encodes CASSVRDRAYNEQFF.